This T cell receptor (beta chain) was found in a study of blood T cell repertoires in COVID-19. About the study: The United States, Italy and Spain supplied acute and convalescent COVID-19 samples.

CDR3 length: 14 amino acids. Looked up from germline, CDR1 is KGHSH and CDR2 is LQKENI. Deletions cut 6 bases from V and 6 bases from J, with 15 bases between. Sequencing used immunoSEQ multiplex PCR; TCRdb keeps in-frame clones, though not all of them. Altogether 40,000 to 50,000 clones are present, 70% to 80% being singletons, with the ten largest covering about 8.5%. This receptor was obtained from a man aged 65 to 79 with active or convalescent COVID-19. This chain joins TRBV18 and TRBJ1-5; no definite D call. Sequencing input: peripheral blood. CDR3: CASSQNLEGQPQHF. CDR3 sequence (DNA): TGTGCCAGCTCCCAAAACCTAGAAGGTCAGCCCCAGCATTTT.